This T cell receptor (beta chain) was documented in a study of T cell repertoires in cytomegalovirus infection. On the study more broadly: In public TCR beta signatures, there were indications of both CMV infection and matching HLA type.

Turning to this clonotype: As yet, its antigen is unknown.

Overall study results and limits: Public TCR beta family frequency separated CMV-and-HLA carriers, including in an independent cohort. Across the ex vivo response, the dominant clonotypes were HLA-C-restricted CMV-specific TCR beta clonotypes.

The CDR3 loop spans 15 amino acids. Germline lookup yields CDR1 PRHDT and CDR2 FYEKMQ (reference sequence). J gave up 6 bases and V 0 bases, and 2 bases lay outside the gene matches. TCRdb reprocessed the reads with MiXCR, giving one entry per CDR3 protein. Of more than 500,000 distinct CDR3 sequences listed, 16% are singletons. The V and J genes are TRBV13 and TRBJ1-6; TRBD1 matches 7 bases. The sequenced sample was CD8+ T cells from PBMCs. The receptor was derived from a human donor in good health (CMV status not recorded). Some clones in this sample may be carry-over from other donors' samples. As DNA, the CDR3 is TGTGCCAGCAGCTTAGGGACAGGGCGTAATTCACCCCTCCACTTT. The encoded protein is CASSLGTGRNSPLHF.